The rows below give T cell receptor beta chains drawn from one sample of a study of blood T cells in healthy people across ages. TCRdb ran MiXCR on the 5' RACE reads and lists one entry per CDR3 protein. The repertoire holds around 500,000 distinct CDR3 sequences, with about a quarter as singletons. These data were likewise used in another study, on T cells of mothers and their children.

Sequencing used blood. All receptors derive from a boy younger than 10 in good health. CDR3s include the opening cysteine and the closing phenylalanine or tryptophan. D genes are given only for firm matches. Only part of the rows carry a size: once, few, many, or a class if the clone is expanded.

v_call	j_call	d_call	clone_size	cdr3_nt	cdr3_aa
TRBV4-2	TRBJ2-5	TRBD2	-	TGTGCCAGCAGCCAAGGGACTAGGGAAGAGACCCAGTACTTC	CASSQGTREETQYF
TRBV7-9	TRBJ2-3	TRBD2	-	TGTGCCAGCAGCCCGGGACTAGCGGGAGATATAGATACGCAGTATTTT	CASSPGLAGDIDTQYF
TRBV3-1	TRBJ2-1	TRBD2	-	TGTGCCAGCAGTGACGGGGGGGCCTACAATGAGCAGTTCTTC	CASSDGGAYNEQFF
TRBV5-1	TRBJ2-7	TRBD2	-	TGCGCCAGCAGCTTGGTCAGGACTAGCGGGACCTACGAGCAGTACTTC	CASSLVRTSGTYEQYF
TRBV4-1	TRBJ1-6	-	-	TGCGCCAGCAGCCAAGGTGATTCAAGGCGTCACTTT	CASSQGDSRRHF
TRBV10-3	TRBJ2-7	TRBD2	-	TGTGCCTCCGGGACTAGACCCTACGAGCAGTACTTC	CASGTRPYEQYF
TRBV4-1	TRBJ2-7	TRBD2	-	TGCGCCAGCAGCCCGACTAGCGGGGCCATGGCCTACGAGCAGTACTTC	CASSPTSGAMAYEQYF
TRBV10-3	TRBJ2-5	-	few	TGTGCCATCAGTGACAGGGTGGAGACCCAGTACTTC	CAISDRVETQYF
TRBV29-1	TRBJ2-2	TRBD1	many	TGCAGCGTTGTCAGGGGGACCGGGGAGCTGTTTTTT	CSVVRGTGELFF
TRBV2	TRBJ2-7	-	-	TGTGCCAGCACGGTAAGCTCCTACGAGCAGTACTTC	CASTVSSYEQYF
TRBV12-3/TRBV12-4	TRBJ2-3	TRBD2	few	TGTGCCAGCACGGGACTAGCGGGTTTCACAGATACGCAGTATTTT	CASTGLAGFTDTQYF
TRBV10-3	TRBJ1-1	-	-	TGTGCCATCAGTGAGAGCCCGGGGTGGGACACTGAAGCTTTCTTT	CAISESPGWDTEAFF
TRBV12-3/TRBV12-4	TRBJ2-3	TRBD2	-	TGTGCCAGCAGACATGGACTAGCGGGAATTGATACGCAGTATTTT	CASRHGLAGIDTQYF
TRBV20-1	TRBJ2-2	-	few	TGCAGTGCTAGAGATACCAGTTCGAACACCGGGGAGCTGTTTTTT	CSARDTSSNTGELFF
TRBV7-6	TRBJ2-7	TRBD1	many	TGTGCCAGCAGCTCCCAGGGGGACGAGCAGTACTTC	CASSSQGDEQYF
TRBV10-3	TRBJ2-7	-	few	TGTGCCATCAGTGAGTCTAAAGCCGAGCAGTACTTC	CAISESKAEQYF
TRBV5-1	TRBJ2-7	TRBD1	few	TGCGCCAGCAGCCGGGACAGGCCTTTCTCCTACGAGCAGTACTTC	CASSRDRPFSYEQYF
TRBV10-3	TRBJ1-5	-	few	TGTGCCATCAGTGAGGGAAATCAGCCCCAGCATTTT	CAISEGNQPQHF
TRBV9	TRBJ2-5	TRBD1	-	TGTGCCAGCAGCCTCGGGACAGGGGGCGGTGGGGAGACCCAGTACTTC	CASSLGTGGGGETQYF
TRBV4-1	TRBJ1-1	-	-	TGCGCCAGCAGCCAAGATTGGACGGGATTGAACACTGAAGCTTTCTTT	CASSQDWTGLNTEAFF
TRBV5-1	TRBJ2-7	TRBD2	-	TGCGCCAGCAGCTCTGTACGGGGGGGGCAATACGAGCAGTACTTC	CASSSVRGGQYEQYF
TRBV29-1	TRBJ2-2	-	-	TGCAGCGTTAACGGGGGTTTGGGTACCGGGGAGCTGTTTTTT	CSVNGGLGTGELFF
TRBV12-3/TRBV12-4	TRBJ2-1	TRBD2	few	TGTGCCAGCAGTCCCTCCCGACTAGCCTCCTACAATGAGCAGTTCTTC	CASSPSRLASYNEQFF
TRBV12-3/TRBV12-4	TRBJ1-1	-	-	TGTGCCAGCAGTTTGTTTAGGGGAGAGGGCACTGAAGCTTTCTTT	CASSLFRGEGTEAFF
TRBV15	TRBJ2-2	TRBD2	few	TGTGCCACCAGCCAAGGGAGGGGTCCAGCGAACACCGGGGAGCTGTTTTTT	CATSQGRGPANTGELFF
TRBV20-1	TRBJ1-1	TRBD1	-	TGCAGTGCTAGAGGGGACAGGGGGCTGGGCACTGAAGCTTTCTTT	CSARGDRGLGTEAFF
TRBV30	TRBJ2-1	-	few	TGTGCCTGGCGGGTAAGCTCCTACAATGAGCAGTTCTTC	CAWRVSSYNEQFF
TRBV20-1	TRBJ1-2	-	-	TGCAGTGCTTCGGGTAGAGGGGACTATGGCTACACCTTC	CSASGRGDYGYTF
TRBV28	TRBJ2-1	-	-	TGTGCCAGCAGTTTATTTGGGACCTGGAATGAGCAGTTCTTC	CASSLFGTWNEQFF
TRBV3-1	TRBJ1-5	TRBD1	-	TGTGCCAGCAGCCAAGTCGGGACAGAAGACTTTAGCAATCAGCCCCAGCATTTT	CASSQVGTEDFSNQPQHF
TRBV4-3	TRBJ2-7	-	-	TGCGCCAGCAGCCAAGATAAGGGGTTCGAGCAGTACTTC	CASSQDKGFEQYF
TRBV15	TRBJ1-6	TRBD1	-	TGTGCCACCGTTCAGGACAGGGGGAATAATTCACCCCTCCACTTT	CATVQDRGNNSPLHF
TRBV5-1	TRBJ2-7	-	-	TGCGCCAGCAGCTTGGCCGCGGAGCAATCCTACGAGCAGTACTTC	CASSLAAEQSYEQYF
TRBV4-1	TRBJ2-1	-	few	TGCGCCAGCAGCCAAGGGGTCCTTTTCGGGGGTTCCTACAATGAGCAGTTCTTC	CASSQGVLFGGSYNEQFF
TRBV6-2/TRBV6-3	TRBJ1-1	-	-	TGTGCCAGCAGACTTAGGGGTAGCACTGAAGCTTTCTTT	CASRLRGSTEAFF
TRBV3-1	TRBJ2-5	-	few	TGTGCCAGCAGCCAAGATTTCGGGACACCATACAAAGAGACCCAGTACTTC	CASSQDFGTPYKETQYF
TRBV27	TRBJ1-4	TRBD1	few	TGTGCCAGCAGTTCTTGGCAGGGGGGGGAAAAACTGTTTTTT	CASSSWQGGEKLFF
TRBV3-1	TRBJ2-7	-	many	TGCGCCAGCAGCCAAGGGTTATCCTACGAGCAGTACTTC	CASSQGLSYEQYF
TRBV28	TRBJ2-5	-	few	TGTGCCAGCAGCCCCCCGGTGGGCGTATGGGAGACCCAGTACTTC	CASSPPVGVWETQYF
TRBV6-1	TRBJ2-7	-	-	TGTGCCAGCACGAGATTAGGGGTACTTGGCCCTGAGGTCTACGAGCAGTACTTC	CASTRLGVLGPEVYEQYF
TRBV27	TRBJ1-4	-	many	TGTGCCAGCCCCTTCCTAGGGATCGACGAAAAACTGTTTTTT	CASPFLGIDEKLFF
TRBV9	TRBJ1-4	-	few	TGTGCCAGCAGCGTACAGGGGTCCGATGAAAAACTGTTTTTT	CASSVQGSDEKLFF